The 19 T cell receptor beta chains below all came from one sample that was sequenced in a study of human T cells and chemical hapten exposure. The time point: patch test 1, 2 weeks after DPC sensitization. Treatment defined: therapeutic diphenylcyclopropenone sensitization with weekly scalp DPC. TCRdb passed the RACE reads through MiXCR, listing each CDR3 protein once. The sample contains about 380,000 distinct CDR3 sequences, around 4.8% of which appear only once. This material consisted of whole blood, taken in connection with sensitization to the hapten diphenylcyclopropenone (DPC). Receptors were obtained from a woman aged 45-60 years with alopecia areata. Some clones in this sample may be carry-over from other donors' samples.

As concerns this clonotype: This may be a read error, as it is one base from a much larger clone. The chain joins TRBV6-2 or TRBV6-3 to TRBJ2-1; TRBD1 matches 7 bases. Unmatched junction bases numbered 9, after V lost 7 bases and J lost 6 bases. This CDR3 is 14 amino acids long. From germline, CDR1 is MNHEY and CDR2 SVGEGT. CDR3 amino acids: CASTGTDVFNEQFF. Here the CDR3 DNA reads TGTGCCAGCACCGGGACAGACGTATTCAATGAGCAGTTCTTC.

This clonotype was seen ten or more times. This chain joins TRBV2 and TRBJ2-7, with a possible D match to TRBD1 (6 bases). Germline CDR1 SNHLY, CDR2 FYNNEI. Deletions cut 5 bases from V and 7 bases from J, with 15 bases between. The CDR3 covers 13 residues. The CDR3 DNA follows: TGTGCCAGCAGTTTGGACAGCCCGCAGGAGCAGTACTTC. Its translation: CASSLDSPQEQYF.

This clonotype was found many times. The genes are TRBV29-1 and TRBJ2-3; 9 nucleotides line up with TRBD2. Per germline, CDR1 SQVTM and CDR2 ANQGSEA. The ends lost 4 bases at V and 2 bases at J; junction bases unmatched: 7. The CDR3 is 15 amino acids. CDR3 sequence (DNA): TGCAGCGTTGGCCCGATAGCGGGAGACACAGATACGCAGTATTTT. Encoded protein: CSVGPIAGDTDTQYF.

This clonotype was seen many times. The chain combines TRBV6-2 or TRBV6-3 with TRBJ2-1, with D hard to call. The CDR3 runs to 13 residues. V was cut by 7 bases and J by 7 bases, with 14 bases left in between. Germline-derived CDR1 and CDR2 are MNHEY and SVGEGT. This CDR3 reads CASNYDGWNEQFF. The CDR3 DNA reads TGTGCCAGCAACTACGACGGGTGGAATGAGCAGTTCTTC.

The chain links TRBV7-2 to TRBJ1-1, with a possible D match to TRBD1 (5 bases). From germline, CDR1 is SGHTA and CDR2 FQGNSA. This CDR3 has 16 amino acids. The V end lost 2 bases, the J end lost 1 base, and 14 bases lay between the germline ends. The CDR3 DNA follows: TGTGCCAGCAGCTTAAAATGGGACGGGACGAACACTGAAGCTTTCTTT. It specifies CASSLKWDGTNTEAFF.

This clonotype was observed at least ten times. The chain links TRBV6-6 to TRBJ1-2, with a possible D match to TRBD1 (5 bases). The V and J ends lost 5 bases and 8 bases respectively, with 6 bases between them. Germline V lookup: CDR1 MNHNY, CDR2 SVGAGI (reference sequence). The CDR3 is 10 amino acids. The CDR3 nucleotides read TGTGCCAGCAGTAGGGACGGCTACACCTTC. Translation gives CASSRDGYTF.

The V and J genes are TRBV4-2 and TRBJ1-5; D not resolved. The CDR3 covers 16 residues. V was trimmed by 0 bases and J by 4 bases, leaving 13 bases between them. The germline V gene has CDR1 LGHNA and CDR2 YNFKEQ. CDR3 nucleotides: TGTGCCAGCAGCCAAGATTGGAATTTTCCAAATCAGCCCCAGCATTTT. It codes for CASSQDWNFPNQPQHF.

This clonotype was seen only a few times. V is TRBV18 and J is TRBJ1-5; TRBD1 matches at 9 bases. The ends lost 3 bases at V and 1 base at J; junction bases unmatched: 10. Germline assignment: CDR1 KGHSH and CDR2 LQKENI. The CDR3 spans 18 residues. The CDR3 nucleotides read TGTGCCAGCTCACCCCGACCTACGGGACAGGGAAGCAATCAGCCCCAGCATTTT. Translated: CASSPRPTGQGSNQPQHF.

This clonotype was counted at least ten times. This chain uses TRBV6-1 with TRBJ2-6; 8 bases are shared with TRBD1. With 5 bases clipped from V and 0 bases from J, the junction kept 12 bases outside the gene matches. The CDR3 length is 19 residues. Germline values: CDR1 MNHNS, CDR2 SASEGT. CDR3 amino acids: CASSTSRDRSPSGANVLTF. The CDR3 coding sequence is TGTGCCAGCAGTACATCCCGGGACAGGTCCCCCTCTGGGGCCAACGTCCTGACTTTC.

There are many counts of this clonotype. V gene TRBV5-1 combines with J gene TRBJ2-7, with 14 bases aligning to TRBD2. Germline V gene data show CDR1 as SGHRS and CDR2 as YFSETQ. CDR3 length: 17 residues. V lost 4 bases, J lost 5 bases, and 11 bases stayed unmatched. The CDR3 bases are TGCGCCAGCAGCGGTGGGACTAGCGGGAGTCTTGTACACGAGCAGTACTTC. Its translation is CASSGGTSGSLVHEQYF.

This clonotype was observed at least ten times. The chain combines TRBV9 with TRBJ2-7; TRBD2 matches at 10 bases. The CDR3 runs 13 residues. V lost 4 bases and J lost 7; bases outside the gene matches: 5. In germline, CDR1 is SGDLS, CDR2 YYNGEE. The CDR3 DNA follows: TGTGCCAGCAGCTCCTATAGCGGGGGGGAGCAGTACTTC. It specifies CASSSYSGGEQYF. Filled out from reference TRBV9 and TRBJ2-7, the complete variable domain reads DSGVTQTPKHLITATGQRVTLRCSPRSGDLSVYWYQQSLDQGLQFLIQYYNGEERAKGNILERFSAQQFPDLHSELNLSSLELGDSALYFCASSSYSGGEQYFGPGTRLTVT.

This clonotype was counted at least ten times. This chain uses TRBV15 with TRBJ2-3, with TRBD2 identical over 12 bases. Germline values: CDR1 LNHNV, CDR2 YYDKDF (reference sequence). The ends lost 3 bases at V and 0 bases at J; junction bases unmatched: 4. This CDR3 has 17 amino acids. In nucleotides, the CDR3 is TGTGCCACCAGCAGGCTAGCGGGAGGGTCTAGCACAGATACGCAGTATTTT. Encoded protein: CATSRLAGGSSTDTQYF.

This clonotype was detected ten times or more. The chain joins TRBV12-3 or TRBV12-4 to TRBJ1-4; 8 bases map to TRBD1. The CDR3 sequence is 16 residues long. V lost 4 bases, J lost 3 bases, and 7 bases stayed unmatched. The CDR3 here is CASSSGQGVANEKLFF. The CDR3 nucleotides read TGTGCCAGCAGTTCCGGACAGGGCGTTGCTAATGAAAAACTGTTTTTT.

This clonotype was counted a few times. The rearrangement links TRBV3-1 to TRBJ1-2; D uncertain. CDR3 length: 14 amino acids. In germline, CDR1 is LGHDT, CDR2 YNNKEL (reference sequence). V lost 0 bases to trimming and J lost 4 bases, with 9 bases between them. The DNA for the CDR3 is TGTGCCAGCAGCCAAGATATGGGAGGCTATGGCTACACCTTC. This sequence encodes CASSQDMGGYGYTF. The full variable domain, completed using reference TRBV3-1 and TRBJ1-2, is DTAVSQTPKYLVTQMGNDKSIKCEQNLGHDTMYWYKQDSKKFLKIMFSYNNKELIINETVPNRFSPKSPDKAHLNLHINSLELGDSAVYFCASSQDMGGYGYTFGSGTRLTVV.

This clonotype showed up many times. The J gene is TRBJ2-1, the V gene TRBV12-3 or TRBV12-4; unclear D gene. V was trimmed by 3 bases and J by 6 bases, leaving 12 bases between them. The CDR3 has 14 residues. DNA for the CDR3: TGTGCCAGCAGTTTGCGCACCCTGGGCAATGAGCAGTTCTTC. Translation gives CASSLRTLGNEQFF.

The DNA for the CDR3 is TGTGCCAGCAGCCCTCCTGGGCACACTGAAGCTTTCTTT. Translation: CASSPPGHTEAFF. The chain employs TRBV7-9 and TRBJ1-1, with D unclear. Looked up from germline, CDR1 is SEHNR and CDR2 is FQNEAQ (reference sequence). The V end was cut by 5 bases, the J end by 3 bases, with 10 bases between. The CDR3 is made up of 13 amino acids.

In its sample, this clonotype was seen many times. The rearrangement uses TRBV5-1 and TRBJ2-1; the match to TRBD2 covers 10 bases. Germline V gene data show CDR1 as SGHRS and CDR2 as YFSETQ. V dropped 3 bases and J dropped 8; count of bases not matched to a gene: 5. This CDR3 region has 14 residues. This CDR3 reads CASSSQGLADEQFF. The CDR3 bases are TGCGCCAGCAGCTCTCAAGGACTAGCGGATGAGCAGTTCTTC.

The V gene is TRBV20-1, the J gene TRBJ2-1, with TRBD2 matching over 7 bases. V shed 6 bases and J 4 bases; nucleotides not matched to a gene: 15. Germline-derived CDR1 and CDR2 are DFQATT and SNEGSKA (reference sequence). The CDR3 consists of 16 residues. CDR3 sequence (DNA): TGCAGTGCGCGCACCGGAGGGCGGGGGAATTACAATGAGCAGTTCTTC. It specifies CSARTGGRGNYNEQFF.

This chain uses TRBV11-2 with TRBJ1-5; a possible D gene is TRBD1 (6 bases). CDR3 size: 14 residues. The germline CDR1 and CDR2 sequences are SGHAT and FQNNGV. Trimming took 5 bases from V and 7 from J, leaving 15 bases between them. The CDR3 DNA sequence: TGTGCCAGCAGCACTACAGGGACGGAGCAGCCCCAGCATTTT. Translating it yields CASSTTGTEQPQHF.